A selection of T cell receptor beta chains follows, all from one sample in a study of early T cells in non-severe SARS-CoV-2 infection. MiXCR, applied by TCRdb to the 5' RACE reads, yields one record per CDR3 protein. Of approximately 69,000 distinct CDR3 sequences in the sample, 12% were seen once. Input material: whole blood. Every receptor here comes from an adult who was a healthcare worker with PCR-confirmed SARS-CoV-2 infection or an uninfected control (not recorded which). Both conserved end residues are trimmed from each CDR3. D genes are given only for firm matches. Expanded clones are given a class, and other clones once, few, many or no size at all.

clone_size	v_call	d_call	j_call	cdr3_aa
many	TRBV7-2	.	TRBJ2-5	ASSPLGTTSETQY
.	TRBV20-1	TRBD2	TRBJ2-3	SAGRLAGEITDTQY
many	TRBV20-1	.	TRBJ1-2	SARDTLGHGYT
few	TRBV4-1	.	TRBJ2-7	ASSQDGAGASYEQY
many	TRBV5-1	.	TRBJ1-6	ASSFGTDNSPLH
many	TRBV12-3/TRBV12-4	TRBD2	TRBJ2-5	ASSSHPSGVEETQY
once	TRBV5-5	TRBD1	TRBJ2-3	ASSLRAGGTTDTQY
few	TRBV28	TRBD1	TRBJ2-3	ASSQPGQAADTQY
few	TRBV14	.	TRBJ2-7	ASSQVPGREYEQY
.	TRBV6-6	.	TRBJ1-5	ASSPPLAGAAQPQH
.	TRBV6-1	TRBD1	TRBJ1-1	ASSARQGVINTEAF
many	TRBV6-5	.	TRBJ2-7	ASSYGRSSYEQY
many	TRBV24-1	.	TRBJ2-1	ATSERLPWNEQF
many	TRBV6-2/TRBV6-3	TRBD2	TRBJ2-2	AGSGTSAGELF
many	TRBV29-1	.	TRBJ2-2	SVEWQNANTGELF
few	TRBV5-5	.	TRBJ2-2	ASSASQGAGELF
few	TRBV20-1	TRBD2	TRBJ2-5	SATGLAGAPPETQY
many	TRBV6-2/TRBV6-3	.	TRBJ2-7	ASSYFFVGDRSKSGEQY
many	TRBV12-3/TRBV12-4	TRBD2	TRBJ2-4	ASRSSGSSKNIQY
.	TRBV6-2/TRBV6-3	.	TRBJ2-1	ASRRTGQNNEQF
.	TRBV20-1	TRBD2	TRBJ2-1	SARDPRSGRGSYNEQF
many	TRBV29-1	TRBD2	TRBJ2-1	SLVATGRQIEQF
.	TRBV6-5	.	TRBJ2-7	ASSYSRASYEQY
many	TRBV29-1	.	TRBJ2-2	SGSVGGTGELF
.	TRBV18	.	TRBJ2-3	ASSPAGRRQTDTQY
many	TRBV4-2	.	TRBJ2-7	ASSNRNYEQY
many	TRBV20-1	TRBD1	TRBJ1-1	SARPGDRAQNTEAF
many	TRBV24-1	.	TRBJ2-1	ATSDLLVRYSYEQF
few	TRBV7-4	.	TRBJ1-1	ASSLGPPGEAF
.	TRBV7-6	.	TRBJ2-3	ASSRGGGAPGTDTQY
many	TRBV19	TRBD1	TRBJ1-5	ASSQPTLRDRRSQH
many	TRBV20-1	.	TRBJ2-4	SASPPLAKNIQY
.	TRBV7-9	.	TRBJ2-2	ASSSRPNTGELF
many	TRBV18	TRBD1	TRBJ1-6	ASSPRQGYSPLH
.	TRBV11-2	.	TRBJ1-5	ASSINRDQPQH
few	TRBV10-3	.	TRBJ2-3	AIRGTDTQY
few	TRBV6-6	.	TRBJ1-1	ASSRDRAF
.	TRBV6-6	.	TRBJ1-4	ASSYSKTGETNEKLF
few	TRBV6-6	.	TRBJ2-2	ASRGQLTNTGELF
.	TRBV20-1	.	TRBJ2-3	SARNTDTQY
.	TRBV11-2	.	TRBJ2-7	ASSRTHEQY
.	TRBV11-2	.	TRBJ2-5	ASSPPYEWTQY
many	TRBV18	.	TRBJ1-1	ASSPRARNTEAF
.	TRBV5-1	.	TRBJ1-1	ASSFPGTGGTEAF
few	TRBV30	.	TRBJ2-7	AWRSVGLLYEQY
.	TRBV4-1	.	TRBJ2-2	ASNQDPSRANTGELF
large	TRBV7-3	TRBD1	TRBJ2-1	ASSSRDRVGNEQF
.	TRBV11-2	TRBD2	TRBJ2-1	ASSSRLAGVSEQF
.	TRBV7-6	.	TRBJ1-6	ASSLGPNAYNSPLH
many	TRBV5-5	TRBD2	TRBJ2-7	ASSLKNSGTTSYEQY
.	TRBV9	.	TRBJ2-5	ASSLHLRETQY
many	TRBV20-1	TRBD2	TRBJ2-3	SARPRLSSGGTDTQY
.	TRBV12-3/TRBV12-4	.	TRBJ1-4	ASRRGREKLF
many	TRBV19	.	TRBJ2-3	ASSIYGGDTQY
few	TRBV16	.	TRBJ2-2	ASSRSTGTGELF
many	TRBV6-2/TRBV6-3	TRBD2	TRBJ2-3	ASLRDYTDTQY
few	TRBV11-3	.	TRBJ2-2	ASSLGGMGANTGELF